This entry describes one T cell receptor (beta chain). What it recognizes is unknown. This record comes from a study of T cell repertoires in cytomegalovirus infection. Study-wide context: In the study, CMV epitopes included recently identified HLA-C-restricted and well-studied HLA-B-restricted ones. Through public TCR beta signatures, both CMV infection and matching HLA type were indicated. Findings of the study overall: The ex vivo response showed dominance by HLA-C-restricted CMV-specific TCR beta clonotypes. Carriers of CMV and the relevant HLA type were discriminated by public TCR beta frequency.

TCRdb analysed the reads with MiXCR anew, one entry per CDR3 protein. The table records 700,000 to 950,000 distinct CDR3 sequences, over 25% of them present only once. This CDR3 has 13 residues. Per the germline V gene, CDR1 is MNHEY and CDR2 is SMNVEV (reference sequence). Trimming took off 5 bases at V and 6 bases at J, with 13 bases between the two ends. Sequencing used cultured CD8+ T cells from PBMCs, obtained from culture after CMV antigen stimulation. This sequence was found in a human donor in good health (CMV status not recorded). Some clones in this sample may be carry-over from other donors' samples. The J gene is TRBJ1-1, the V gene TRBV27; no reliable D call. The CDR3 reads CASSLRRSAEAFF. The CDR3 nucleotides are TGTGCCAGCAGTCTCCGACGGAGTGCTGAAGCTTTCTTT.